The sequence of this T cell receptor beta chain was determined in a study of blood T cell repertoires in COVID-19. For the study at large: Nucleic acid was either cDNA or gDNA, and it came from T cells, B-cell-depleted T cells, or PBMCs.

Those who participated ranged in age from roughly 18 to 95 years and resided in approximately 23 US areas. Profiling relied on immunoSEQ multiplex PCR, and the TCRdb table lists in-frame clones only, not all of them. The table shows 430,000 or so clones, with 88% occurring only once. The CDR3 covers 18 residues. Germline lookup yields CDR1 ENHRY and CDR2 SYGVKD. Trimming cost V 10 bases and J 1 base; bases outside gene matches: 18. The TCR comes from a woman in her late teens or twenties who had been exposed to COVID-19. The sequenced material came from PBMCs or T cells enriched from blood (not recorded which). The J gene is TRBJ1-3, the V gene TRBV10-3; the match to TRBD1 covers 8 bases. Here the CDR3 reads CATRGYRTGLESGNTIYF. CDR3 DNA sequence: TGTGCCACCCGGGGCTATCGGACAGGGTTAGAGTCTGGAAACACCATATATTTT.